The clone carrying this TCR beta chain has at least ten counts. The antigen remains unidentified. This sample is drawn from a study of CD8 T cells in ankylosing spondylitis. For TCR beta, libraries came from quantitative 5'-RACE with molecular barcodes. TCRdb ran MiXCR on the 5' RACE reads and lists one entry per CDR3 protein. Here the sample spans approximately 540,000 distinct CDR3 sequences, about 13% being singletons. The CDR3 is made up of 14 amino acids. V gave up 6 bases and J gave up 0 bases, with 12 bases separating them. Germline CDR1 SGHRS, CDR2 YFSETQ. Study-wide results and limits: Blood of patients with ankylosing spondylitis appeared to be characterized by a TCR beta motif of about 8 highly homologous variants. Disease-linked clones bore a CD8+ phenotype, appearing relatively rarely in peripheral blood. Certain motif variants had earlier been reported in reactive arthritis synovial fluid and blood.

The genes are TRBV5-1 and TRBJ2-5; D is uncertain. This TCR was recovered from a male donor with ankylosing spondylitis. The material sequenced was blood, either unsorted or a sorted T cell fraction (not recorded which). The CDR3 coding sequence is TGCGCCAGCACCGAGACCCGGGACCAAGAGACCCAGTACTTC. Encoded protein: CASTETRDQETQYF.